This entry lists 4 T cell receptor beta chains sequenced from one sample in a study of cytomegalovirus exposure and HLA in healthy donors. A multiplex PCR was run with 60 Vbeta primers and 13 Jbeta primers. TCRdb's copy holds only in-frame clones and misses some; the assay was immunoSEQ multiplex PCR. Of roughly 150,000 clones listed, over 70% are singletons. Sequencing was done on a sample of PBMCs. These receptors all come from a man aged 50-59 years in good health and CMV-seropositive.

The V gene is TRBV5-1, the J gene TRBJ1-1; 7 bases fit TRBD1. This CDR3 has 15 amino acids. V was pared by 2 bases and J by 1 base, with 5 bases of the junction left unmatched. From germline, CDR1 is SGHRS and CDR2 YFSETQ. The chain's CDR3 is CASSFAGTANTEAFF. Here the CDR3 DNA reads TGCGCCAGCAGCTTTGCCGGGACAGCGAACACTGAAGCTTTCTTT.

The V gene is TRBV19, the J gene TRBJ2-3; 8 bases agree with TRBD2. V was pared by 7 bases and J by 4 bases, with 10 bases of the junction left unmatched. This CDR3 contains 15 residues. Germline values: CDR1 LNHDA, CDR2 SQIVND (reference sequence). CDR3 nucleotides: TGTGCCAGTAAGGCGGGGGGCTCCGGGGCAGATACGCAGTATTTT. This gives the protein CASKAGGSGADTQYF.

This clone was seen more than once but under ten times. V gene TRBV5-1 combines with J gene TRBJ2-1; 8 bases are shared with TRBD2. The junction had 7 bases not matched to a gene; V was cut back by 5 bases and J by 6 bases. The CDR3 has 14 amino acids. Germline V gene sequence: CDR1 SGHRS, CDR2 YFSETQ. CDR3 region: CASSWTSQGNEQFF. The CDR3, as DNA: TGCGCCAGCAGTTGGACTAGCCAAGGCAATGAGCAGTTCTTC.

V is TRBV9 and J is TRBJ2-7; 9 bases are shared with TRBD2. The CDR3 has 16 residues. Looked up from germline, CDR1 is SGDLS and CDR2 is YYNGEE. V gave up 4 bases and J gave up 3 bases; unmatched junction bases: 11. Written as DNA, the CDR3 is TGTGCCAGCAGCCATTCCGGCGGGAGGGCCCACTACGAGCAGTACTTC. Translation gives CASSHSGGRAHYEQYF.